This T cell receptor (beta chain) appears in the sequencing data of a study of T cells after somatic rescue of genetic block (TCRdb year 2020). Context from the whole study: The study assessed how robust, over the long term, a T-cell system was when the system had developed through somatic rescue of a genetic block in T-cell development.

Concerning this clone: Which antigen it targets is not known. No qualities accompany the bases; no much larger clone lies one base away.

Library generation was performed with the immunoSEQ multiplex PCR assay. Here the immuneACCESS table is served through TCRdb, limited to in-frame sequences with V and J called. Missing clones are a known gap in these copies; in checked studies unresolved V genes cover under half, and the rest lacks a known reason. The sample table shows 85,000 to 90,000 clones, and approximately 90% are seen once. The leading ten clones occupy 1.5% to 2% of the sample. The sequence derives from a woman aged 18 to 35. Sequenced input: peripheral blood mononuclear cells (PBMCs).

The CDR3 protein is CASRGTGSGYGYTF. Read as DNA, the sequence is TGTGCCAGCAGAGGGACCGGCTCTGGGTATGGCTACACCTTC. Rearrangement joined TRBV6-1 to TRBJ1-2, and possibly TRBD1, on 5 matching bases. V lost 6 bases and J lost 5 bases; the stretch between them is 16 bases long. From the cysteine up to the phenylalanine, the CDR3 has a length of 14 residues. Only the CDR3 DNA is retained, 42 bases long and in frame from the first base. According to the germline V gene, CDR1 reads MNHNS and CDR2 reads SASEGT.